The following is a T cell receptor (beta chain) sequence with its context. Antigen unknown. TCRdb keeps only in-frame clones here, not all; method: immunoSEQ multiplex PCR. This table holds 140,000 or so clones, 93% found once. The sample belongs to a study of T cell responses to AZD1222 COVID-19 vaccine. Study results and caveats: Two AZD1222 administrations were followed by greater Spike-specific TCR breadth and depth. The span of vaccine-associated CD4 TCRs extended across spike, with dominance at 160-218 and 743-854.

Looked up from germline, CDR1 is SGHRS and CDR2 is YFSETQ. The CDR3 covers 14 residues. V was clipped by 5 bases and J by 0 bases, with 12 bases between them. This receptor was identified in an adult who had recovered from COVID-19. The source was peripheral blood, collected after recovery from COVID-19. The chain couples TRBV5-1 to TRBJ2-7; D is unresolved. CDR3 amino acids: CASSQDASSYEQYF. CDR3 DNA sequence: TGCGCCAGCAGTCAGGACGCCAGCTCCTACGAGCAGTACTTC. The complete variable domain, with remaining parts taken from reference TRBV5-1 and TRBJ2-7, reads KAGVTQTPRYLIKTRGQQVTLSCSPISGHRSVSWYQQTPGQGLQFLFEYFSETQRNKGNFPGRFSGRQFSNSRSEMNVSTLELGDSALYLCASSQDASSYEQYFGPGTRLTVT.